The present T cell receptor (beta chain) was sequenced within a study of blood T cell repertoires in COVID-19. Overall study context: Acute and convalescent COVID-19 samples came from the United States, Italy and Spain. T cells, B-cell-depleted T cells, or PBMCs supplied cDNA or gDNA.

In the original workflow: From reference gene primer amplification, estimates of nucleated cell counts were derived. This table comes from immunoSEQ multiplex PCR, and its TCRdb copy is limited to in-frame clones, with some not included. V, J and clone size were drawn from that table, and D and trimming were deduced from the DNA. The sample lists around 320,000 clones; around 90% were seen once. The CDR3 extends over 15 amino acids. Germline CDR1 is ENHRY and CDR2 is SYGVKD. After removal of 6 bases from V and 5 bases from J, the junction contained 8 bases not matched to a gene. Participants, about 18 to 90 years old, spanned some 23 US areas.

This chain links TRBV10-3 with TRBJ2-5; 11 bases align to TRBD1. What was sequenced was PBMCs or T cells enriched from blood (not recorded which). This sequence was found in a woman between 18 and 29 years old with acute COVID-19. DNA for the CDR3: TGTGCCATCAGCGAGGGGACAGGGGGACGGGAGACCCAGTACTTC. Residues: CAISEGTGGRETQYF.